Below, 24 T cell receptor beta chains from the same sample are listed, as sequenced in a study of blood T cell repertoires in COVID-19. Sequenced by immunoSEQ multiplex PCR; TCRdb stores in-frame clones only, minus some. Of around 300,000 clones in the sample, about 90% were seen once. The sequencing input was PBMCs or T cells enriched from blood (not recorded which). All receptors come from a man aged 25 to 45 who had recovered from COVID-19.

This sequence joins TRBV5-5 and TRBJ1-1; D gene unclear. The V end lost 3 bases, the J end lost 0 bases, and 15 bases lay between the germline ends. The CDR3 has 16 amino acids. Germline V gene sequence: CDR1 SGHKS, CDR2 YYEKEE (reference sequence). For the CDR3, the DNA is TGTGCCAGCAGCTCCTATCAGGAAAACTTGAACACTGAAGCTTTCTTT. It is translated as CASSSYQENLNTEAFF.

V usage is TRBV12-3 or TRBV12-4 and J usage is TRBJ1-2; D is uncertain. V was cut by 3 bases and J by 8 bases, with 7 bases left in between. There are 11 residues in the CDR3. The chain's CDR3 is CASSFGVGYTF. CDR3 DNA sequence: TGTGCCAGCAGTTTCGGGGTAGGCTACACCTTC.

The CDR3 loop reads CASSYPRQGGNSPLHF. CDR3 coding DNA: TGTGCCAGCAGTTATCCCCGTCAGGGTGGCAATTCACCCCTCCACTTT. The chain links TRBV6-5 to TRBJ1-6; D perhaps matches TRBD1 (5 bases). This CDR3 spans 16 amino acids. Germline V CDR1 and CDR2: MNHEY, SVGAGI. The germline V and J ends were trimmed by 3 bases and 7 bases, with 16 bases remaining between them.

The J gene is TRBJ1-1, the V gene TRBV2; a possible D gene is TRBD1 (5 bases). Trimming left V 8 bases short and J 1 base short, with 11 bases between. Germline CDR1 and CDR2: SNHLY and FYNNEI. This CDR3 region has 13 residues. The CDR3 DNA reads as TGTGCCAGCCCCCAGGGCGAGAACACTGAAGCTTTCTTT. Translated: CASPQGENTEAFF.

This chain connects TRBV19 to TRBJ2-6; TRBD1 matches at 7 bases. V gave up 7 bases and J gave up 0 bases; unmatched junction bases: 9. The CDR3 covers 17 residues. Looked up from germline, CDR1 is LNHDA and CDR2 is SQIVND (reference sequence). The CDR3 nucleotides read TGTGCCAGTACCTCAGGACAGGATTTCTCTGGGGCCAACGTCCTGACTTTC. Protein product: CASTSGQDFSGANVLTF.

The CDR3 loop is CASSVATGFTSSYNEQFF. DNA for the CDR3: TGTGCCAGCAGCGTAGCAACGGGGTTTACGAGCTCCTACAATGAGCAGTTCTTC. The gene calls are TRBV9 and TRBJ2-1; weak D call: TRBD2 (5 bases). Germline CDR1 is SGDLS and CDR2 is YYNGEE. V was shortened by 0 bases and J by 0 bases, with 16 bases between the two germline ends. The length of the CDR3 is 18 residues.

This rearrangement joins TRBV27 to TRBJ1-6, with D possibly TRBD1 on 5 matching bases. The CDR3 consists of 11 residues. Trimming removed 6 bases from V and 18 bases from J, with 15 bases in between. Germline CDR1 MNHEY, CDR2 SMNVEV (reference sequence). The CDR3 protein is CASRGGGSTHF. The CDR3 DNA sequence: TGTGCCAGCAGGGGTGGGGGGTCCACCCACTTT.

The genes are TRBV4-2 and TRBJ2-6; possible D gene TRBD2, 5 bases. The germline V gene has CDR1 LGHNA and CDR2 YNFKEQ. The CDR3 is 16 amino acids. Between the trimmed V and J ends, which lost 1 base and 1 base, there was a span of 8 bases. DNA for the CDR3: TGTGCCAGCAGCCAAGCGAGGGCTTCTGGGGCCAACGTCCTGACTTTC. Translation gives CASSQARASGANVLTF.

The chain is built from TRBV21-1 and TRBJ1-4. TRBV21-1 is flagged as a pseudogene. The CDR3 sequence is 15 residues long. The CDR3 loop reads CASSNSTATNEKLFF. CDR3 nucleotide sequence: TGTGCCAGCAGCAATTCCACGGCAACTAATGAAAAACTGTTTTTT.

V and J are TRBV2 and TRBJ1-2; unclear D gene. The CDR3 is made up of 13 amino acids. V dropped 4 bases and J dropped 2 bases, with 8 bases sitting between them. Germline lookup yields CDR1 SNHLY and CDR2 FYNNEI. CDR3 loop: CASSAEVNYGYTF. CDR3 in DNA: TGTGCCAGCAGTGCAGAAGTCAACTATGGCTACACCTTC.

J is TRBJ1-2 and V is TRBV5-1; D ambiguous. This CDR3 has 14 residues. The germline V gene has CDR1 SGHRS and CDR2 YFSETQ. The V end lost 0 bases, the J end lost 4 bases, and 10 bases lay between the germline ends. The CDR3 nucleotides are TGCGCCAGCAGCTTGGTGCCCGGAGCCTATGGCTACACCTTC. Translated, it gives CASSLVPGAYGYTF.

The rearrangement links TRBV7-2 to TRBJ2-1; D is ambiguous. V dropped 3 bases and J dropped 11 bases, with 8 bases sitting between them. The CDR3 sequence is 11 residues long. Germline CDR1 and CDR2: SGHTA and FQGNSA. The chain's CDR3 is CASSFSGQQFF. The DNA of the CDR3 is TGTGCCAGCAGCTTCTCCGGTCAGCAGTTCTTC. Supplemented by reference TRBV7-2 and TRBJ2-1, the full variable domain reads GAGVSQSPSNKVTEKGKDVELRCDPISGHTALYWYRQSLGQGLEFLIYFQGNSAPDKSGLPSDRFSAERTGGSVSTLTIQRTQQEDSAVYLCASSFSGQQFFGPGTRLTVL.

This clone appeared once. The chain carries TRBV2 and TRBJ2-6; 7 bases align to TRBD1. V lost 6 bases and J lost 5; bases outside the gene matches: 7. Per germline, CDR1 SNHLY and CDR2 FYNNEI. The CDR3 is 15 residues long. CDR3 nucleotides: TGTGCCAGCAGGAACCCGGGACAGAGGGCCAACGTCCTGACTTTC. Translating it yields CASRNPGQRANVLTF. The whole variable domain, remainder taken from reference TRBV2 and TRBJ2-6, is EPEVTQTPSHQVTQMGQEVILRCVPISNHLYFYWYRQILGQKVEFLVSFYNNEISEKSEIFDDQFSVERPDGSNFTLKIRSTKLEDSAMYFCASRNPGQRANVLTFGAGSRLTVL.

CDR3 region: CASSQDLGQVFYEQYF. The CDR3, as DNA: TGTGCCAGCAGCCAAGATTTGGGACAAGTCTTCTACGAGCAGTACTTC. The chain couples TRBV3-1 (or the pseudogene TRBV3-2) to TRBJ2-7, with D possibly being TRBD1 (6 bases). The V end lost 0 bases, the J end lost 3 bases, and 15 bases lay between the germline ends. Germline V CDR1 and CDR2: LGHDT, YNNKEL (reference sequence). The length of the CDR3 is 16 residues.

The chain recombines TRBV11-3 with TRBJ1-1; 9 bases agree with TRBD1. The V segment lost 3 bases and the J segment 4 bases; nucleotides outside the gene matches: 0. Germline V gene sequence: CDR1 SGHNT, CDR2 YENEEA. The CDR3 loop spans 13 amino acids. CDR3 DNA: TGTGCCAGCAGCTTGGACAGGGGCACTGAAGCTTTCTTT. It yields the protein CASSLDRGTEAFF.

The V gene is TRBV25-1, the J gene TRBJ2-1, with 14 bases lining up with TRBD2. V dropped 4 bases and J dropped 1; count of bases not matched to a gene: 3. The CDR3 is made up of 17 amino acids. Looked up from germline, CDR1 is MGHDK and CDR2 is SYGVNS. This CDR3 reads CASSGLAGGLSYNEQFF. In DNA form, the CDR3 reads TGTGCCAGCAGTGGACTAGCGGGGGGGTTATCCTACAATGAGCAGTTCTTC.

The chain uses TRBV11-2 and TRBJ1-3, with D uncertain. The CDR3 has 16 amino acids. Germline CDR1 and CDR2: SGHAT and FQNNGV. V lost 1 base and J lost 0, with 10 bases in between. The CDR3 loop is CASSLARDTSGNTIYF. The DNA of the CDR3 is TGTGCCAGCAGCTTAGCCCGTGACACCTCTGGAAACACCATATATTTT.

The rearrangement links TRBV9 to TRBJ2-5; maybe TRBD2 (6 bases). V dropped 4 bases and J dropped 6 bases, with 13 bases sitting between them. Germline lookup yields CDR1 SGDLS and CDR2 YYNGEE. The CDR3 spans 13 residues. The CDR3 spells CASSSGSPQTQYF. The DNA of the CDR3 is TGTGCCAGCAGCTCCGGGAGCCCACAGACCCAGTACTTC.

The chain uses TRBV3-1 (or the pseudogene TRBV3-2) and TRBJ1-1; D possibly corresponds to TRBD1 (5 bases). This CDR3 has 15 amino acids. V lost 2 bases, J lost 4 bases, and 14 bases lay in between. Germline V CDR1 and CDR2: LGHDT, YNNKEL (reference sequence). The CDR3 here is CASSQWGQGGTEAFF. CDR3 sequence (DNA): TGTGCCAGCAGCCAATGGGGTCAGGGCGGCACTGAAGCTTTCTTT.

The rearrangement uses TRBV2 and TRBJ1-2; weak D call: TRBD1 (5 bases). Trimming stripped 2 bases from V and 6 bases from J, with 34 bases between. The CDR3 has 21 amino acids. Germline CDR1 reads SNHLY; CDR2 reads FYNNEI. The CDR3 DNA follows: TGTGCCAGCAGTGAAATTTTTCGCGAGGTCAGGGTACCACCCGGGTTGGATGGCTACACCTTC. Protein sequence: CASSEIFREVRVPPGLDGYTF. The full variable domain, its missing parts supplied by reference TRBV2 and TRBJ1-2, is EPEVTQTPSHQVTQMGQEVILRCVPISNHLYFYWYRQILGQKVEFLVSFYNNEISEKSEIFDDQFSVERPDGSNFTLKIRSTKLEDSAMYFCASSEIFREVRVPPGLDGYTFGSGTRLTVV.

This sequence joins TRBV10-2 and TRBJ2-6, with a tentative D call TRBD1 (6 bases). V shed 5 bases and J shed 2 bases, with 10 bases lying between them. CDR1 WSHSY and CDR2 SAAADI come from the germline V gene. This CDR3 is built from 15 residues. CDR3 sequence (DNA): TGCGCCAGCAGTCGCGACAGGACTGGGGCCAACGTCCTGACTTTC. Translation: CASSRDRTGANVLTF.

This chain joins TRBV7-9 and TRBJ2-3, with 10 bases fitting TRBD2. J lost 4 bases, V lost 5 bases, and 9 bases had no gene match. Germline loops: CDR1 SEHNR, CDR2 FQNEAQ (reference sequence). The CDR3 is made up of 16 amino acids. CDR3 sequence reads: CASSANLAGVADTQYF. The CDR3 nucleotides are TGTGCCAGCAGCGCGAATCTAGCGGGGGTGGCAGATACGCAGTATTTT.

This chain joins TRBV19 and TRBJ1-3, with D possibly TRBD1 on 5 matching bases. Trimming took off 6 bases at V and 0 bases at J, with 9 bases between the two ends. The CDR3 has 14 residues. Germline CDR1 LNHDA, CDR2 SQIVND (reference sequence). DNA for the CDR3: TGTGCCAGTAGATGGACAAGCTCTGGAAACACCATATATTTT. Protein product: CASRWTSSGNTIYF. Using reference TRBV19 and TRBJ1-3 for the parts outside the CDR3, the full variable domain is DGGITQSPKYLFRKEGQNVTLSCEQNLNHDAMYWYRQDPGQGLRLIYYSQIVNDFQKGDIAEGYSVSREKKESFPLTVTSAQKNPTAFYLCASRWTSSGNTIYFGEGSWLTVV.

For the CDR3, the DNA is TGTGCCAGCAGCTTAGGGTATGGGACAGGGGTCACAGATACGCAGTATTTT. Translated, it gives CASSLGYGTGVTDTQYF. V usage is TRBV7-9 and J usage is TRBJ2-3, with TRBD1 matching 10 bases. CDR1 SEHNR and CDR2 FQNEAQ come from the germline V gene (reference sequence). V gave up 1 base and J gave up 2 bases; unmatched junction bases: 6. This CDR3 contains 17 residues.